This T cell receptor beta chain was documented in a study of blood T cell repertoires in COVID-19. Study summary: The United States, Italy and Spain supplied acute and convalescent COVID-19 samples.

Cohort 3 recovery required two negative PCRs, clearance, or symptom resolution. Per the authors' pipeline: The authors estimated nucleated cell counts from reference gene primer amplification. TCRdb's copy holds only in-frame clones and misses some; the assay was immunoSEQ multiplex PCR. D and trimming were read from the DNA, whereas the V and J calls and clone size are those reported in that table. Of a few hundred thousand clones in the sample, approximately 90% were seen once. The clonotype originates from a woman aged 40 to 50 who had recovered from COVID-19. Sequences were obtained from PBMCs or T cells enriched from blood (not recorded which).

The CDR3 is CSVEQPLAGAGYEQYF. The CDR3 nucleotides are TGCAGCGTTGAGCAACCACTAGCGGGAGCTGGCTACGAGCAGTACTTC. This sequence joins TRBV29-1 and TRBJ2-7; TRBD2 agrees at 11 bases. CDR1 SQVTM and CDR2 ANQGSEA come from the germline V gene. This CDR3 contains 16 residues. V shed 3 bases and J 3 bases; nucleotides not matched to a gene: 10.